Reported below is one T cell receptor beta chain. Its antigen is still unknown. This record comes from a study of graft-versus-host responses after intestinal transplantation. At the level of the study: Transplant recipients had multivisceral, liver-intestinal, or isolated intestinal grafts. Each recipient received anti-thymocyte globulin induction, then tacrolimus and steroids for approximately three years. The study, taken as a whole, reports: Peak circulating GvH clone levels tracked with early post-transplant HvG declines.

Libraries were prepared by immunoSEQ multiplex PCR; TCRdb keeps only in-frame clonotypes and omits some of them. The data contain some 70,000 clones, around 86% of them singletons. V was clipped by 4 bases and J by 7 bases, with 11 bases between them. Germline V lookup: CDR1 SQVTM, CDR2 ANQGSEA. The CDR3 is 12 amino acids. This clonotype was sampled from a human donor who was the organ donor for an intestinal transplant. The rearrangement links TRBV29-1 to TRBJ2-1, with D perhaps TRBD2 (5 bases). The input for sequencing was unstimulated CD8+ T cells sorted from spleen or lymph node cells, taken before transplant. CDR3 coding DNA: TGCAGCGTTGGGGAAGACTATAATGAGCAGTTCTTC. Translation: CSVGEDYNEQFF.